This TCR beta chain was recorded in a study of blood T cell repertoires in COVID-19. The wider study: Collection of acute and convalescent COVID-19 samples took place in the United States, Italy and Spain. PBMCs, B-cell-depleted T cells, or T cells were the source of the cDNA or gDNA that made up the material.

Methods used by the authors: Reference gene primer amplification gave nucleated cell count estimates. Profiling relied on immunoSEQ multiplex PCR, and the TCRdb table lists in-frame clones only, not all of them. The DNA gave D and trimming, while V, J and clone size come from that table. Counted here are roughly 290,000 clones, around 87% occurring once; the ten biggest clones make up 2% to 2.5%. Trimming removed 6 bases from V and 8 bases from J; junction bases left unmatched: 10. Germline assignment: CDR1 MNHEY and CDR2 SVGAGI. The CDR3 has 15 residues. The sequence came from a young woman who had recovered from COVID-19. The V gene is TRBV6-5, the J gene TRBJ1-2; 12 bases are shared with TRBD1. The material sequenced was peripheral blood. DNA for the CDR3: TGTGCCAGCAGGCAGCCGGGACAGGGGGCAGGGGGCTACACCTTC. Protein product: CASRQPGQGAGGYTF.